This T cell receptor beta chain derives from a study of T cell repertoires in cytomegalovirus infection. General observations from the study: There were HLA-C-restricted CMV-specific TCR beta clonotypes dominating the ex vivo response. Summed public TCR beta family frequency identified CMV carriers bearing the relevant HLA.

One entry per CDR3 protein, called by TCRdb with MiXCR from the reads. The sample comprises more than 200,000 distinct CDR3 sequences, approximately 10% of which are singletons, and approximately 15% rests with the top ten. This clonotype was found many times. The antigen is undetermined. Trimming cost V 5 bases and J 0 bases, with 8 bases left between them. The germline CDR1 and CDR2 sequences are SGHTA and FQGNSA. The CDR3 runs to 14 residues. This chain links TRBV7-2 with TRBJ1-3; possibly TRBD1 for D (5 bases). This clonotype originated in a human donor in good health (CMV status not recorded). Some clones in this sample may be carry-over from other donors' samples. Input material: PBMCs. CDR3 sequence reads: CASSPGNSGNTIYF. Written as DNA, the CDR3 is TGTGCCAGCAGCCCAGGGAACTCTGGAAACACCATATATTTT.